This T cell receptor beta chain derives from a study of cytomegalovirus exposure and HLA in healthy donors. Study findings and constraints: 164 TCR beta chains were listed as cytomegalovirus-associated.

Concerning this clone itself: The target antigen is unknown.

PCR involved 60 Vbeta and 13 Jbeta primers. Data came from immunoSEQ multiplex PCR; TCRdb stores just in-frame clones and leaves some out. The sample yields around 150,000 clones, about 80% seen once. This CDR3 region has 15 residues. V was clipped by 3 bases and J by 2 bases; unmatched bases: 8. Germline CDR1 reads SGHDT; CDR2 reads YYEEEE. The receptor was isolated from a man in his late teens or twenties in good health and CMV-seropositive. The sample consisted of PBMCs. The rearrangement links TRBV5-6 to TRBJ2-7; 7 bases match TRBD1. The CDR3 DNA reads as TGTGCCAGCAGCTCCCAACAGGGGATTACCTACGAGCAGTACTTC. The encoded protein is CASSSQQGITYEQYF.